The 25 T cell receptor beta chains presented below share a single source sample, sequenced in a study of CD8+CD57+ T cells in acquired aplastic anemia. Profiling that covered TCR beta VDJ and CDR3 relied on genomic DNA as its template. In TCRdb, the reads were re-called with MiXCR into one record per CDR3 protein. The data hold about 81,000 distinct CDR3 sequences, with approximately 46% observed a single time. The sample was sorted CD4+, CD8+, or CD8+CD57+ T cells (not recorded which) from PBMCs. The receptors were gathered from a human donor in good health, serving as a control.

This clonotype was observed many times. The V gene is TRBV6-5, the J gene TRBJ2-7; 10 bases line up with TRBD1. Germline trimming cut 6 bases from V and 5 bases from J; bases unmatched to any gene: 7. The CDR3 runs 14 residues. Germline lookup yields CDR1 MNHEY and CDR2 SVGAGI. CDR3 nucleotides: TGTGCCAGCAGCCCGGGACAGGGGAGGGACGAGCAGTACTTC. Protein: CASSPGQGRDEQYF.

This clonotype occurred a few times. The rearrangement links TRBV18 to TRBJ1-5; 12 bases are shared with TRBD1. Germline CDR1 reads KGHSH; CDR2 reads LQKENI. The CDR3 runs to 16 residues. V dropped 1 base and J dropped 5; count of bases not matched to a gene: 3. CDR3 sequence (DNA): TGTGCCAGCTCACCACTGGGACAGGGGGCGGATCAGCCCCAGCATTTT. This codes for CASSPLGQGADQPQHF.

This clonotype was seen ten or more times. This chain's CDR3 is CASRAGYYEQYF. The CDR3 DNA reads TGTGCCAGCAGGGCCGGCTACTACGAGCAGTACTTC. This rearrangement joins TRBV6-1 to TRBJ2-7; no reliable D call. The CDR3 has 12 amino acids. V was trimmed by 6 bases and J by 3 bases, leaving 9 bases between them. CDR1 is MNHNS and CDR2 is SASEGT in the germline V gene.

CDR3 coding DNA: TGTGCCAGCAGCCAAGGCCCGGACAGGGTGAACACTGAAGCTTTCTTT. It is translated as CASSQGPDRVNTEAFF. The chain links TRBV4-2 to TRBJ1-1; 8 bases fit TRBD1. Unmatched junction bases numbered 4, after V lost 1 base and J lost 0 bases. The CDR3 is made up of 16 amino acids. Germline CDR1 LGHNA, CDR2 YNFKEQ.

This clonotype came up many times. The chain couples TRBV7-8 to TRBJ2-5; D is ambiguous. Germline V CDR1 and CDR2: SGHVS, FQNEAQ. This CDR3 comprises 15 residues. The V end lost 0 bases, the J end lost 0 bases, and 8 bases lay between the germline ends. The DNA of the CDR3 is TGTGCCAGCAGCTTAGCCCTAATGTACCAAGAGACCCAGTACTTC. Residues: CASSLALMYQETQYF.

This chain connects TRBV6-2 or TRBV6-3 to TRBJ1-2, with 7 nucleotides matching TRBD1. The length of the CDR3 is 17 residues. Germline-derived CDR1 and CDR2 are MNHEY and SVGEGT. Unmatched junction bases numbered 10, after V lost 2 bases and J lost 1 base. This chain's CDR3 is CASSYRDSRSHNYGYTF. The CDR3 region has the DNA TGTGCCAGCAGTTACCGGGACAGCCGCTCGCATAACTATGGCTACACCTTC.

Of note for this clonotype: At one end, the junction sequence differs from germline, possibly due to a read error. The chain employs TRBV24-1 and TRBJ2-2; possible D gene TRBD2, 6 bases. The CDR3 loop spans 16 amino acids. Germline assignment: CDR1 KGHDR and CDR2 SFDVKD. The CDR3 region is CATSATRAGNTGELLF. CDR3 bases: TGTGCCACCAGTGCGACTAGGGCGGGTAACACCGGGGAGCTGCTTTTT.

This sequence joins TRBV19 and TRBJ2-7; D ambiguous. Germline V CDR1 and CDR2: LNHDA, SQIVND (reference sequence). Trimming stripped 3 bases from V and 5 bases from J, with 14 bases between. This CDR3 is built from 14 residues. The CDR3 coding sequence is TGTGCCAGTAGTATTGTTCTTTTATGGGACGAGCAGTACTTC. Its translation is CASSIVLLWDEQYF.

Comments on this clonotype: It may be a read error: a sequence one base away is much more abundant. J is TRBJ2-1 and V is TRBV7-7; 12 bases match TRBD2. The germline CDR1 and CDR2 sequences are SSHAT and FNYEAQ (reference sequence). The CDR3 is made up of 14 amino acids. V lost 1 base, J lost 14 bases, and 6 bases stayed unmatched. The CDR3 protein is CASSLESSGGAEFF. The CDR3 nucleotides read TGTGCCAGCAGCTTAGAGTCTAGCGGGGGGGCGGAGTTCTTC.

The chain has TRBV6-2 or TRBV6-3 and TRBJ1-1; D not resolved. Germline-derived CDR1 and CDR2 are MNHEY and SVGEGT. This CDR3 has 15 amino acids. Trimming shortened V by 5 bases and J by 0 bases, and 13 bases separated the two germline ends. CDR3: CASSTPGVVNTEAFF. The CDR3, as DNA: TGTGCCAGCAGTACCCCCGGGGTGGTGAACACTGAAGCTTTCTTT.

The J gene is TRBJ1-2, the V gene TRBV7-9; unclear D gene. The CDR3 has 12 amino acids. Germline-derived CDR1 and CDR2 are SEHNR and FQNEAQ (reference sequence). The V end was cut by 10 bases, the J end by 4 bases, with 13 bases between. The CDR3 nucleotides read TGTGCCACCTTAGAGGGAGCCTATGGCTACACCTTC. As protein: CATLEGAYGYTF. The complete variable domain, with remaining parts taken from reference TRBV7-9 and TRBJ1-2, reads DTGVSQNPRHKITKRGQNVTFRCDPISEHNRLYWYRQTLGQGPEFLTYFQNEAQLEKSRLLSDRFSAERPKGSFSTLEIQRTEQGDSAMYLCATLEGAYGYTFGSGTRLTVV.

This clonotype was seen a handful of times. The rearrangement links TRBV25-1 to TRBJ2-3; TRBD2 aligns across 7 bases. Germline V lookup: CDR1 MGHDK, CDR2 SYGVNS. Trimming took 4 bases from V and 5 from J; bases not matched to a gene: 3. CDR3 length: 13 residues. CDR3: CASSALAEDTQYF. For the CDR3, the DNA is TGTGCCAGCAGTGCCCTAGCGGAAGATACGCAGTATTTT.

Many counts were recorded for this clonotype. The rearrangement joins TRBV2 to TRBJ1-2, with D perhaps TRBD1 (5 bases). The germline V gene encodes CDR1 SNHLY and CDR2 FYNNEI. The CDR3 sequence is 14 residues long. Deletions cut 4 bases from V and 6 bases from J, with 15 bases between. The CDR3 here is CASSGLAGLDGYTF. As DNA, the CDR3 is TGTGCCAGCAGTGGATTGGCAGGGTTAGATGGCTACACCTTC.

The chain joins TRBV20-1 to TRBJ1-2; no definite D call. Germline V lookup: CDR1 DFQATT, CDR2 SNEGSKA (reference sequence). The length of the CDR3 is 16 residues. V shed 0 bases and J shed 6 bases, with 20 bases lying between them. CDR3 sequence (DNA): TGCAGTGCTAGAGATCATCGTAAAGCAGGTCTAGATGGCTACACCTTC. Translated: CSARDHRKAGLDGYTF.

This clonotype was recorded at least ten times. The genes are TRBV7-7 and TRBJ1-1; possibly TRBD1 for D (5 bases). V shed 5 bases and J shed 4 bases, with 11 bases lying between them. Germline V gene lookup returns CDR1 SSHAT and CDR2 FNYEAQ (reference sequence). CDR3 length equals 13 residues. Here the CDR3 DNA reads TGTGCCAGCAGCGCGGGGAGGGGCACTGAAGCTTTCTTT. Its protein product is CASSAGRGTEAFF.

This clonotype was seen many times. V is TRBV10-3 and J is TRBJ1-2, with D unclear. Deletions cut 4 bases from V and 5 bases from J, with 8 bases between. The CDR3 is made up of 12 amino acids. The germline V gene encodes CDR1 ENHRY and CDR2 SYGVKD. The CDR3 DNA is TGTGCCATCAGTGTCAGTGGATATGGCTACACCTTC. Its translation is CAISVSGYGYTF.

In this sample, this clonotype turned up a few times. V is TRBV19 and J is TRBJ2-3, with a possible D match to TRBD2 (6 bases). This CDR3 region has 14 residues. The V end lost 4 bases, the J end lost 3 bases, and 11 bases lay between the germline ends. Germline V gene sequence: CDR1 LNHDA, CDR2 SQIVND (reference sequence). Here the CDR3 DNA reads TGTGCCAGTAGTAAGTCGGGGGTGACAGATACGCAGTATTTT. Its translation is CASSKSGVTDTQYF.

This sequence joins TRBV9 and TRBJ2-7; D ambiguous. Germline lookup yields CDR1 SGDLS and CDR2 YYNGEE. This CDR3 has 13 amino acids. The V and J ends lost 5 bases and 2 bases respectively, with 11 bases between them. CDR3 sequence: CASSSPVPYEQYF. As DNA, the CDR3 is TGTGCCAGCAGTAGTCCCGTACCCTACGAGCAGTACTTC.

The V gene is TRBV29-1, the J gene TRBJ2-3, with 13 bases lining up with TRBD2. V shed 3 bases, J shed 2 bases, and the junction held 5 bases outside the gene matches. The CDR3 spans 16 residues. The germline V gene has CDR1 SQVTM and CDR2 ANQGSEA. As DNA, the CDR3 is TGCAGCGTTGACCGGACTAGCGGGGGATTCACAGATACGCAGTATTTT. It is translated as CSVDRTSGGFTDTQYF.

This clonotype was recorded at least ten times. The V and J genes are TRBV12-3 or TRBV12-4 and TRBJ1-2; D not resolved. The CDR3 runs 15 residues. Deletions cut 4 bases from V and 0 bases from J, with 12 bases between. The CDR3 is CASSSVSAPNYGYTF. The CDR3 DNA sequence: TGTGCCAGCAGTTCTGTGTCCGCACCTAACTATGGCTACACCTTC.

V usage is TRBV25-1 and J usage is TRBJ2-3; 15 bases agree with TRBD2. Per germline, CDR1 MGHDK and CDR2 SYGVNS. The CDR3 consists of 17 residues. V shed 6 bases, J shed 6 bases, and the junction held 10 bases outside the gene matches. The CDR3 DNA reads TGTGCCAGCAGCTCCGGACTAGCGGGGGGGGATTGGGATACGCAGTATTTT. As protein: CASSSGLAGGDWDTQYF.

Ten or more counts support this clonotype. The CDR3 reads CSAIPPTGVNGYTF. The DNA of the CDR3 is TGCAGTGCTATCCCCCCGACAGGGGTCAATGGCTACACCTTC. The rearrangement joins TRBV20-1 to TRBJ1-2; 8 bases line up with TRBD1. Germline V lookup: CDR1 DFQATT, CDR2 SNEGSKA (reference sequence). CDR3 length: 14 amino acids. The J segment lost 6 bases and the V segment lost 4 bases, leaving 10 bases of the junction unmatched.

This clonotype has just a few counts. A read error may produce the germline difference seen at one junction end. The CDR3 region is CAISQFRGRDDNEQFF. DNA of the CDR3: TGTGCCATCAGCCAATTCCGCGGGAGGGACGACAATGAGCAGTTCTTC. The V gene is TRBV14, the J gene TRBJ2-1, with 9 bases lining up with TRBD2. CDR3 size: 16 residues. Germline V gives CDR1 SGHDN, CDR2 FVKESK.

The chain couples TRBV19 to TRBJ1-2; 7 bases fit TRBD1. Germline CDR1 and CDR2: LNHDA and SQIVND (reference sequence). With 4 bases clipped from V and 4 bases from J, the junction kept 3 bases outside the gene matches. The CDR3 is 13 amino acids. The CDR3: CASSTGQVYGYTF. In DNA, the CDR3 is TGTGCCAGTAGTACCGGACAGGTCTATGGCTACACCTTC.

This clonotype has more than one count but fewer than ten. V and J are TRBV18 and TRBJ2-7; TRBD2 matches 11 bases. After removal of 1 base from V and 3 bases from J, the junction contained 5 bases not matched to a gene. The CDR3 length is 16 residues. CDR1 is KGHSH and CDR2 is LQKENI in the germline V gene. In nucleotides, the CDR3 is TGTGCCAGCTCACCACAGAGTACTAGCGGGAGCTACGAGCAGTACTTC. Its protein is CASSPQSTSGSYEQYF.